Listed here is a single T cell receptor beta chain. Its antigen remains unknown. With V trimmed by 0 bases and J by 0 bases, 7 bases remained unmatched. The germline V gene has CDR1 SGDLS and CDR2 YYNGEE. CDR3 length: 18 residues. This sample stems from a study of CD8 T cells in ankylosing spondylitis. TCRdb re-called the 5' RACE reads through MiXCR, storing one row per CDR3 protein. The table has under 950,000 distinct CDR3 sequences, around 19% seen once; the top ten hold 15% to 20%. Study results and limitations: Made up of about eight highly homologous variants, a TCR beta motif appeared characteristic of ankylosing spondylitis blood.

The material sequenced was blood, either unsorted or a sorted T cell fraction (not recorded which). The TCR sequence derives from a male donor with ankylosing spondylitis. The chain employs TRBV9 and TRBJ2-3, with TRBD2 matching 10 bases. The DNA for the CDR3 is TGTGCCAGCAGCGTAGTCCCTAGCGGGGGTCTTAGCACAGATACGCAGTATTTT. Its translation is CASSVVPSGGLSTDTQYF.